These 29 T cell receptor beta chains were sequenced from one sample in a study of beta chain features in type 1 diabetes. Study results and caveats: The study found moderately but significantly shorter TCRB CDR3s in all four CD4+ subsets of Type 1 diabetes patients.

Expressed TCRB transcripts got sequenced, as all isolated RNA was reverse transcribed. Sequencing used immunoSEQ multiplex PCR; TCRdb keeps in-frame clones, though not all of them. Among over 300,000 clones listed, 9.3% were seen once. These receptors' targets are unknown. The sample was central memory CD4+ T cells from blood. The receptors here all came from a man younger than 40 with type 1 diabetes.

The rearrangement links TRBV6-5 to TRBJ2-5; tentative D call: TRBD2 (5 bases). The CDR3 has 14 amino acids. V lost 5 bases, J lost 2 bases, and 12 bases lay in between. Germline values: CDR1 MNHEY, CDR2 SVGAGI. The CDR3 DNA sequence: TGTGCCAGCAGTACTCGCCCGGGGCAAGAGACCCAGTACTTC. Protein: CASSTRPGQETQYF.

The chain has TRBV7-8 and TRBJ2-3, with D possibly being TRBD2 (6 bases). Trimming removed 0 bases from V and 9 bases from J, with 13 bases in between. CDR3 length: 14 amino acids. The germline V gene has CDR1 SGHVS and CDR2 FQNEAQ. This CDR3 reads CASSLAETRRTQYF. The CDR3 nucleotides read TGTGCCAGCAGCTTAGCGGAGACTAGGAGGACGCAGTATTTT.

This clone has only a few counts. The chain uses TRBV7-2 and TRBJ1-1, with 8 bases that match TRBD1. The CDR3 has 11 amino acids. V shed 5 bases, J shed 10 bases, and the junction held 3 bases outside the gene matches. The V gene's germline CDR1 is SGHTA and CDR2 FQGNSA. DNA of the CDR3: TGTGCCAGCAGCCGGACAGGGTCAGCTTTCTTT. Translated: CASSRTGSAFF.

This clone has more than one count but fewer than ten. CDR3 loop: CASSLDEGYNSPLHF. In DNA, the CDR3 is TGTGCCAGCAGCTTAGACGAGGGGTACAATTCACCCCTCCACTTT. The rearrangement links TRBV7-2 to TRBJ1-6, with D tentatively TRBD1 (5 bases). Germline values: CDR1 SGHTA, CDR2 FQGNSA. CDR3 length equals 15 residues. The V gene lost 1 base and the J gene lost 7 bases, with 11 bases spanning the gap.

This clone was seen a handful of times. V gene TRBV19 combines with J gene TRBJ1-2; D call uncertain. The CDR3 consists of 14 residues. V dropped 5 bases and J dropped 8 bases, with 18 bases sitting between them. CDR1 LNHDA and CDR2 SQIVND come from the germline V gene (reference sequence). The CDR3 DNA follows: TGTGCCAGTAGTGTCGGTCCCGCCTCGCCGGGCTACACCTTC. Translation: CASSVGPASPGYTF.

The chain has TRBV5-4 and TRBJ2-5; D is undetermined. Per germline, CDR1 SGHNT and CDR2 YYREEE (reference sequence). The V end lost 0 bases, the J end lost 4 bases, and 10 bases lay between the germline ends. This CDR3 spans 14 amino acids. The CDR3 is CASSLESLGETQYF. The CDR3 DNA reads TGTGCCAGCAGCTTGGAGTCGCTAGGAGAGACCCAGTACTTC.

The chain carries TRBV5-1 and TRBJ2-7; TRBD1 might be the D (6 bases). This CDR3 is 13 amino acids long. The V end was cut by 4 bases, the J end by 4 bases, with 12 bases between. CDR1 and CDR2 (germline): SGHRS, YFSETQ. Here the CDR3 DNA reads TGCGCCAGCAGCCTAGGACAGCAGTACGAGCAGTACTTC. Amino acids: CASSLGQQYEQYF.

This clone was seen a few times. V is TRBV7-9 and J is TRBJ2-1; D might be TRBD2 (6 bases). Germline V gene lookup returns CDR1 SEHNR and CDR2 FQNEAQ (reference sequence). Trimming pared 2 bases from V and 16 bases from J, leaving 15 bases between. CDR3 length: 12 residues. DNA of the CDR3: TGTGCCAGCAGCTTAACTATCGGGAGAGGCTTCTTC. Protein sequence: CASSLTIGRGFF.

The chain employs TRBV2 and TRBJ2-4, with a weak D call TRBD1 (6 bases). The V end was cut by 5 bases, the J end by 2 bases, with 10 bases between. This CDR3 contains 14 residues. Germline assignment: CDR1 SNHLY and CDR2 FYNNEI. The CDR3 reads CASSPQGTKNIQYF. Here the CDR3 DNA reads TGTGCCAGCAGTCCACAGGGAACCAAAAACATTCAGTACTTC.

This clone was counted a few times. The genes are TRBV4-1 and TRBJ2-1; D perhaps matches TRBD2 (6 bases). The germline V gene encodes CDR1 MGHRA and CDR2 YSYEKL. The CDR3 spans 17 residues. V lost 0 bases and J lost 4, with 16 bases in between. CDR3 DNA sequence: TGCGCCAGCAGCCAAGACGCGGGGCAGTGGGTGTACAATGAGCAGTTCTTC. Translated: CASSQDAGQWVYNEQFF.

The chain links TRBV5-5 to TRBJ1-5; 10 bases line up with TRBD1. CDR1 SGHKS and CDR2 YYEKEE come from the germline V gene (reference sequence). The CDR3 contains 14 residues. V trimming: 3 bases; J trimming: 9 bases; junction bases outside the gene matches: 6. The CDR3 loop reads CASSWGTGVGPQHF. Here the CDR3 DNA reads TGTGCCAGCAGCTGGGGGACAGGGGTTGGGCCCCAGCATTTT. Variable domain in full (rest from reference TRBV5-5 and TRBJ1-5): DAGVTQSPTHLIKTRGQQVTLRCSPISGHKSVSWYQQVLGQGPQFIFQYYEKEERGRGNFPDRFSARQFPNYSSELNVNALLLGDSALYLCASSWGTGVGPQHFGDGTRLSIL.

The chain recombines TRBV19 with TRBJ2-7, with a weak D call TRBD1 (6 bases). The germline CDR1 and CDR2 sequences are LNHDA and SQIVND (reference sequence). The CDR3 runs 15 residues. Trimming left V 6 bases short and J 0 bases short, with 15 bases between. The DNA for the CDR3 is TGTGCCAGTAGCCCGCAGGGGCCGGGCTCCTACGAGCAGTACTTC. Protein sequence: CASSPQGPGSYEQYF.

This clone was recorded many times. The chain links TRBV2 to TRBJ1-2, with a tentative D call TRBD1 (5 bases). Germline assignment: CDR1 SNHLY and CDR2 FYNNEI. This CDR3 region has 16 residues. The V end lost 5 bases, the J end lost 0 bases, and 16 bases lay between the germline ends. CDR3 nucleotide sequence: TGTGCCAGCAGTCCGGGACCTACCGGAGCTAACTATGGCTACACCTTC. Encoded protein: CASSPGPTGANYGYTF.

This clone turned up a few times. CDR3 sequence reads: CASSPGTVMNTEAFF. The CDR3 nucleotides are TGTGCCAGCTCACCAGGGACAGTGATGAACACTGAAGCTTTCTTT. The V and J genes are TRBV18 and TRBJ1-1; 7 positions match TRBD1. The CDR3 is made up of 15 amino acids. Germline V gene data show CDR1 as KGHSH and CDR2 as LQKENI. After removal of 2 bases from V and 0 bases from J, the junction contained 3 bases not matched to a gene.

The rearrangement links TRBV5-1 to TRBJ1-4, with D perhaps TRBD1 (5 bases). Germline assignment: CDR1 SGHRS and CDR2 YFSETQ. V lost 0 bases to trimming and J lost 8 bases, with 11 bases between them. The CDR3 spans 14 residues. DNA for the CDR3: TGCGCCAGCAGCTTGGAGGGGTTGAGGGAAAAACTGTTTTTT. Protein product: CASSLEGLREKLFF.

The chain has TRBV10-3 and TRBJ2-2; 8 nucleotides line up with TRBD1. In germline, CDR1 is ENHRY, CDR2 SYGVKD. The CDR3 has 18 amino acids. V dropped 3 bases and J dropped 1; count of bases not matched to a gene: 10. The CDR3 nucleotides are TGTGCCATCAGTGACCGTCACCGGGACAGGATGAACACCGGGGAGCTGTTTTTT. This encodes CAISDRHRDRMNTGELFF.

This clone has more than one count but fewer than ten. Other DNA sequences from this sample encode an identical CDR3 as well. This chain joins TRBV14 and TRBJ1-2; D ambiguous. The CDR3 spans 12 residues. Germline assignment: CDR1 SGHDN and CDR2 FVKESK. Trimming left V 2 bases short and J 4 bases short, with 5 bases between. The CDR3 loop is CASSQRLYGYTF. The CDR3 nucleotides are TGTGCCAGCAGCCAACGCCTCTATGGCTACACCTTC.

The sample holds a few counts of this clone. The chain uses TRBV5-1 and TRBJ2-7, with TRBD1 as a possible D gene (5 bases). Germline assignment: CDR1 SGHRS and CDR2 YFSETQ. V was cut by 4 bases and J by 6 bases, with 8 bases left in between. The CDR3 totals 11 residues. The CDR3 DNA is TGCGCCAGCAGCGCCGACAGCGAGCAGTACTTC. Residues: CASSADSEQYF.

In nucleotides, the CDR3 is TGTGCCAGCAGCTTGGAGGCCGGGCCCATGGCCGGGGAGCTGTTTTTT. Translation: CASSLEAGPMAGELFF. This sequence joins TRBV11-2 and TRBJ2-2; D perhaps matches TRBD2 (5 bases). V was pared by 3 bases and J by 6 bases, with 17 bases between. Per the germline V gene, CDR1 is SGHAT and CDR2 is FQNNGV. This CDR3 has 16 residues.

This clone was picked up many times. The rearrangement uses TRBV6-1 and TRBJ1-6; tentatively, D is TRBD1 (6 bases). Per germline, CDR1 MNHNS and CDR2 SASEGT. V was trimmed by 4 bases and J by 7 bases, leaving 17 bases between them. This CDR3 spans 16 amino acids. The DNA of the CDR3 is TGTGCCAGCAGTGGACTAGGGACAAGGTGGAATTCACCCCTCCACTTT. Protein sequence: CASSGLGTRWNSPLHF.

The CDR3 loop is CATKKETQYF. The CDR3 nucleotides read TGTGCCACCAAAAAAGAGACCCAGTACTTC. V usage is TRBV19 and J usage is TRBJ2-5, with unresolved D. The CDR3 contains 10 residues. Per germline, CDR1 LNHDA and CDR2 SQIVND (reference sequence). Trimming stripped 10 bases from V and 3 bases from J, with 6 bases between.

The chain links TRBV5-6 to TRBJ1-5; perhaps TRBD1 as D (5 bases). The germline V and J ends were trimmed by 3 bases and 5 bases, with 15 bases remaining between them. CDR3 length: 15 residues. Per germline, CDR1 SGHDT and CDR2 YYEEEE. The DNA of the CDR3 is TGTGCCAGCAGCTCCTGGGACCTCACCCATCAGCCCCAGCATTTT. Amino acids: CASSSWDLTHQPQHF.

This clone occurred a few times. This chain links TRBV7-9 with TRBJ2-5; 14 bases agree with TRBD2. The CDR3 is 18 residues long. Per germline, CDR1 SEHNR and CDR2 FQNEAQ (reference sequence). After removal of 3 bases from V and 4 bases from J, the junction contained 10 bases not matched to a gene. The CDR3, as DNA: TGTGCCAGCAGCTTTACATCCGGGACTAGCGGGAGTCCAGAGACCCAGTACTTC. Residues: CASSFTSGTSGSPETQYF.

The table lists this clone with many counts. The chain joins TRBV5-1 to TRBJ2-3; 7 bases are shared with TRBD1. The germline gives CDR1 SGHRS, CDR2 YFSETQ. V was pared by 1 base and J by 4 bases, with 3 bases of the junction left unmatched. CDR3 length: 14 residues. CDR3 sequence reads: CASSLTGDPDTQYF. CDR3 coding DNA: TGCGCCAGCAGCTTGACAGGGGACCCAGATACGCAGTATTTT.

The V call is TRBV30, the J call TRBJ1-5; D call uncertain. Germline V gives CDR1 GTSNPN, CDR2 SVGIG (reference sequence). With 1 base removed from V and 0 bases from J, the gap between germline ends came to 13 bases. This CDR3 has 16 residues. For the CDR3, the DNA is TGTGCCTGGAGTGAAGACATCAGGAATAGCAATCAGCCCCAGCATTTT. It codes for CAWSEDIRNSNQPQHF.

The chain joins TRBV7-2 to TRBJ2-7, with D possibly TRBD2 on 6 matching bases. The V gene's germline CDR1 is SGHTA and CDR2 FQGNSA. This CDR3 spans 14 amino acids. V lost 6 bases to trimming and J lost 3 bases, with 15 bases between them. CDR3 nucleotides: TGTGCCAGCAGGCCGACGGGGGTTGTCTACGAGCAGTACTTC. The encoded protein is CASRPTGVVYEQYF.

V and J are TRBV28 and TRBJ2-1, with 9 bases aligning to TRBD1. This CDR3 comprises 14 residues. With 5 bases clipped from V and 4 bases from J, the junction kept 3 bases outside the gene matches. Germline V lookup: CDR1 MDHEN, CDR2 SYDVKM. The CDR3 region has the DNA TGTGCCAGCAGTGCGGGACAGGGTTACAATGAGCAGTTCTTC. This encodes CASSAGQGYNEQFF. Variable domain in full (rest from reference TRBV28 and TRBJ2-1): DVKVTQSSRYLVKRTGEKVFLECVQDMDHENMFWYRQDPGLGLRLIYFSYDVKMKEKGDIPEGYSVSREKKERFSLILESASTNQTSMYLCASSAGQGYNEQFFGPGTRLTVL.

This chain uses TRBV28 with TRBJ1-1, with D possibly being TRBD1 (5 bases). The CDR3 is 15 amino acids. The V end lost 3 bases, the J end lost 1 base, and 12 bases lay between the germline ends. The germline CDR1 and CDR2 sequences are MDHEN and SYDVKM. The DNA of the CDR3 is TGTGCCAGCAGTTTGGGCGGCGGACAGAACACTGAAGCTTTCTTT. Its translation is CASSLGGGQNTEAFF.

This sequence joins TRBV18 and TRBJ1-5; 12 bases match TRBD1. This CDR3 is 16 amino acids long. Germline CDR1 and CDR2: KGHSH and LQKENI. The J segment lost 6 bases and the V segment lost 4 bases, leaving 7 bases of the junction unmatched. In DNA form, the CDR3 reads TGTGCCAGCTCACTTACCGGGACAGGGGGCACTCAGCCCCAGCATTTT. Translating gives CASSLTGTGGTQPQHF.